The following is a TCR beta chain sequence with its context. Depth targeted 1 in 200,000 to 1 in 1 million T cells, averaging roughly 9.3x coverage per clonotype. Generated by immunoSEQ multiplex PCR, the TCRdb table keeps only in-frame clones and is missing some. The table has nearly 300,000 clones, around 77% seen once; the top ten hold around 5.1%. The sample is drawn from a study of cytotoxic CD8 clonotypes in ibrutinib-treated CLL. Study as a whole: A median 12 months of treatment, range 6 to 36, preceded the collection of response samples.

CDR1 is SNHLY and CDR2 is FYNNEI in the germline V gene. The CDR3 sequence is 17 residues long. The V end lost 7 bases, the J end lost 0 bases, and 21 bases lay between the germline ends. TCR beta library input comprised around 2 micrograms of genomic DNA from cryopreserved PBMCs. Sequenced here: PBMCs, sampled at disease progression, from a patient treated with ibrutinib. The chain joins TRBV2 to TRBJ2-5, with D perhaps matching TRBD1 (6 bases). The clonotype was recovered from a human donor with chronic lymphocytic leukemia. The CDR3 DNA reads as TGTGCCAGCATTCGCGCCTACACAGGGATTTACCAAGAGACCCAGTACTTC. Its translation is CASIRAYTGIYQETQYF.